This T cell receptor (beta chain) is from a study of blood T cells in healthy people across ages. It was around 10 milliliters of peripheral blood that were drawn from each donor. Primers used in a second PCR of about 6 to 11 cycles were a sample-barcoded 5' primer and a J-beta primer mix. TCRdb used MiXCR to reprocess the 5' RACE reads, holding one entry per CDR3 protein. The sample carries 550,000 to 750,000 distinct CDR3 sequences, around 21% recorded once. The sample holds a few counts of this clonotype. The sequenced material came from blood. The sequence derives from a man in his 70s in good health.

CDR3 amino acids: CASSDGAGLGTEAFF. CDR3 nucleotide sequence: TGTGCCAGCAGCGACGGGGCGGGACTTGGGACTGAAGCTTTCTTT. The chain employs TRBV3-1 and TRBJ1-1; D perhaps matches TRBD1 (5 bases). Germline V gene data show CDR1 as LGHDT and CDR2 as YNNKEL (reference sequence). Deletions cut 5 bases from V and 5 bases from J, with 18 bases between. The CDR3 runs 15 residues.